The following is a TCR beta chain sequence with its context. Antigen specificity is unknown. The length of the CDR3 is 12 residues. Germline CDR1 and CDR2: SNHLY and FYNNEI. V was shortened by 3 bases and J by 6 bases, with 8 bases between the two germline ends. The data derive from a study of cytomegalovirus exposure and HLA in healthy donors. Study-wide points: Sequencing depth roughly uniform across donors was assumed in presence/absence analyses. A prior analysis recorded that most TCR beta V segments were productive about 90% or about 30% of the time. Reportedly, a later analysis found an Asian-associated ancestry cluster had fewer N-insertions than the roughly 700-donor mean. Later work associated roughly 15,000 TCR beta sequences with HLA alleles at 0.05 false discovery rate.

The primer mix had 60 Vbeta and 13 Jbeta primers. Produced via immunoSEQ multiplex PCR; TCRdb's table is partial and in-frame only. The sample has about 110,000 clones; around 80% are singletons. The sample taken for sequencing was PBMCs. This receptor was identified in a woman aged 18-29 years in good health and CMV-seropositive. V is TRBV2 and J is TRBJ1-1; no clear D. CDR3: CASSDATPEAFF. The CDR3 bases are TGTGCCAGCAGTGATGCAACTCCTGAAGCTTTCTTT.